This is a list of T cell receptor beta chains from one sample in a study of cytomegalovirus exposure and HLA in healthy donors. The protocol was immunoSEQ multiplex PCR, while the TCRdb copy is restricted to in-frame clones and leaves out a portion. The sample comprises roughly 200,000 clones, approximately 85% of which are singletons, and less than 2.5% rests with the top ten. Sequences were obtained from PBMCs. These receptor sequences come from a woman between 50 and 59 years old in good health and CMV-seronegative. The CDR3 runs from the conserved cysteine through the conserved F or W. Each record gives: J gene, clone size, V gene, D gene, CDR3 protein, CDR3 DNA. D genes are given only for firm matches. A clone size is listed for some rows: how often the clone was seen (once, few, many), or a class if it is expanded.

j_gene: TRBJ2-7
abundance: .
v_gene: TRBV11-2
d_gene: .
CDR3aa: CASSAGLSYEQYF
CDR3nt: TGTGCCAGCAGCGCAGGGCTCTCCTACGAGCAGTACTTC

j_gene: TRBJ2-7
abundance: .
v_gene: TRBV15
d_gene: .
CDR3aa: CATSRDLNPQGYEQYF
CDR3nt: TGTGCCACCAGCAGAGATCTCAACCCCCAGGGCTACGAGCAGTACTTC

j_gene: TRBJ1-1
abundance: .
v_gene: TRBV6-6
d_gene: .
CDR3aa: CASSYAVGMAAFF
CDR3nt: TGTGCCAGCAGTTACGCGGTCGGTATGGCAGCTTTCTTT

j_gene: TRBJ1-5
abundance: .
v_gene: TRBV2
d_gene: TRBD1
CDR3aa: CASRGDRGNNQPQHF
CDR3nt: TGTGCCAGCAGAGGGGACAGGGGAAACAATCAGCCCCAGCATTTT

j_gene: TRBJ2-3
abundance: .
v_gene: TRBV7-7
d_gene: .
CDR3aa: CASSLAGSGADTQYF
CDR3nt: TGTGCCAGCAGCTTAGCGGGGAGTGGCGCAGATACGCAGTATTTT

j_gene: TRBJ2-1
abundance: .
v_gene: TRBV7-7
d_gene: TRBD2
CDR3aa: CASSPISLAGVSYNEQFF
CDR3nt: TGTGCCAGCAGCCCCATAAGTCTAGCGGGAGTCTCCTACAATGAGCAGTTCTTC

j_gene: TRBJ1-6
abundance: .
v_gene: TRBV5-6
d_gene: .
CDR3aa: CASSRGEGSSYNSPLHF
CDR3nt: TGTGCCAGCAGTCGCGGGGAGGGTTCGTCCTATAATTCACCCCTCCACTTT

j_gene: TRBJ1-1
abundance: few
v_gene: TRBV4-1
d_gene: TRBD1
CDR3aa: CASSNGQGAGNTEAFF
CDR3nt: TGCGCCAGCAGCAATGGACAGGGGGCTGGGAACACTGAAGCTTTCTTT

j_gene: TRBJ2-7
abundance: once
v_gene: TRBV27
d_gene: .
CDR3aa: CASSPYMPGASGGYEQYF
CDR3nt: TGTGCCAGCAGTCCCTACATGCCGGGGGCTAGCGGAGGATACGAGCAGTACTTC

j_gene: TRBJ1-6
abundance: .
v_gene: TRBV19
d_gene: TRBD1
CDR3aa: CASSARTGGVSPLHF
CDR3nt: TGTGCCAGTAGTGCCCGGACAGGGGGCGTTTCACCCCTCCACTTT

j_gene: TRBJ2-1
abundance: .
v_gene: TRBV2
d_gene: TRBD1
CDR3aa: CASSETGTVAYNEQFF
CDR3nt: TGTGCCAGCAGTGAAACCGGGACAGTCGCTTACAATGAGCAGTTCTTC

j_gene: TRBJ2-1
abundance: .
v_gene: TRBV28
d_gene: TRBD1
CDR3aa: CASSLSGTGSFNEQFF
CDR3nt: TGTGCCAGCAGTTTGTCCGGGACAGGGAGTTTCAATGAGCAGTTCTTC

j_gene: TRBJ2-1
abundance: .
v_gene: TRBV11-2
d_gene: .
CDR3aa: CASSFTSQSYNEQFF
CDR3nt: TGTGCCAGCAGCTTTACTAGTCAGTCATACAATGAGCAGTTCTTC

j_gene: TRBJ1-5
abundance: .
v_gene: TRBV7-2
d_gene: .
CDR3aa: CASSLVLRDQPQHF
CDR3nt: TGTGCCAGCAGCTTAGTTCTTCGGGATCAGCCCCAGCATTTT

j_gene: TRBJ2-5
abundance: .
v_gene: TRBV27
d_gene: TRBD2
CDR3aa: CASSLTSGLETQYF
CDR3nt: TGTGCCAGCAGTTTGACTAGCGGGCTGGAGACCCAGTACTTC

j_gene: TRBJ2-3
abundance: .
v_gene: TRBV18
d_gene: TRBD2
CDR3aa: CASSPPGGTSTDTQYF
CDR3nt: TGTGCCAGCTCACCACCGGGAGGGACTAGCACAGATACGCAGTATTTT

j_gene: TRBJ2-1
abundance: .
v_gene: TRBV29-1
d_gene: .
CDR3aa: CSVPGLEGTSYNEQFF
CDR3nt: TGCAGCGTCCCCGGATTAGAGGGAACTTCCTACAATGAGCAGTTCTTC

j_gene: TRBJ2-7
abundance: .
v_gene: TRBV11-2
d_gene: TRBD2
CDR3aa: CASSMGSGSHYEQYF
CDR3nt: TGTGCCAGCAGCATGGGCAGCGGGAGTCACTACGAGCAGTACTTC

j_gene: TRBJ1-1
abundance: .
v_gene: TRBV6-5
d_gene: .
CDR3aa: CASSYSRRNTEAFF
CDR3nt: TGTGCCAGCAGTTACTCGAGGAGGAACACTGAAGCTTTCTTT

j_gene: TRBJ2-7
abundance: .
v_gene: TRBV7-2
d_gene: TRBD2
CDR3aa: CASSQGLGGSAEQYF
CDR3nt: TGTGCCAGCAGCCAAGGGTTGGGCGGGAGCGCCGAGCAGTACTTC

j_gene: TRBJ2-2
abundance: .
v_gene: TRBV7-9
d_gene: .
CDR3aa: CSSSPGAGELFF
CDR3nt: TGTTCCAGCAGCCCTGGAGCCGGGGAGCTGTTTTTT

j_gene: TRBJ2-3
abundance: .
v_gene: TRBV6-6
d_gene: .
CDR3aa: CASTLKGEKQYF
CDR3nt: TGTGCCAGCACCCTTAAGGGGGAGAAACAGTATTTT

j_gene: TRBJ2-1
abundance: .
v_gene: TRBV2
d_gene: TRBD2
CDR3aa: CASTKPGGVAGVNEQFF
CDR3nt: TGTGCCAGCACCAAACCCGGGGGGGTAGCGGGAGTCAATGAGCAGTTCTTC

j_gene: TRBJ2-1
abundance: once
v_gene: TRBV29-1
d_gene: TRBD2
CDR3aa: CSVLSGSSYNEQFF
CDR3nt: TGCAGCGTCCTTAGCGGGAGCTCCTACAATGAGCAGTTCTTC

j_gene: TRBJ2-7
abundance: few
v_gene: TRBV11-2
d_gene: .
CDR3aa: CASSPGADAIGYEQYF
CDR3nt: TGTGCCAGCAGCCCTGGGGCAGACGCGATAGGGTACGAGCAGTACTTC

j_gene: TRBJ1-1
abundance: .
v_gene: TRBV5-6
d_gene: .
CDR3aa: CASSFRNTEAFF
CDR3nt: TGTGCCAGCAGCTTCAGGAACACTGAAGCTTTCTTT

j_gene: TRBJ2-5
abundance: .
v_gene: TRBV5-1
d_gene: TRBD2
CDR3aa: CASSLAGVSQETQYF
CDR3nt: TGCGCCAGCAGTTTAGCGGGAGTAAGTCAAGAGACCCAGTACTTC

j_gene: TRBJ1-3
abundance: .
v_gene: TRBV11-2
d_gene: .
CDR3aa: CASSLDLSLSGNTIYF
CDR3nt: TGTGCCAGCAGCTTAGATCTCAGTCTCTCTGGAAACACCATATATTTT

j_gene: TRBJ2-7
abundance: .
v_gene: TRBV18
d_gene: TRBD1
CDR3aa: CASSPSGQGPEQYF
CDR3nt: TGTGCCAGCTCACCATCGGGACAGGGCCCCGAGCAGTACTTC

j_gene: TRBJ1-5
abundance: .
v_gene: TRBV15
d_gene: TRBD1
CDR3aa: CATSTRTGGSQPQHF
CDR3nt: TGTGCCACCAGCACCCGGACAGGGGGCTCTCAGCCCCAGCATTTT

j_gene: TRBJ1-3
abundance: .
v_gene: TRBV2
d_gene: .
CDR3aa: CASSEIVGNTIYF
CDR3nt: TGTGCCAGCAGTGAAATAGTCGGAAACACCATATATTTT